This is a list of T cell receptor beta chains from one sample in a study of T cell responses to AZD1222 COVID-19 vaccine. Sequenced by immunoSEQ multiplex PCR; TCRdb stores in-frame clones only, minus some. This sample has approximately 150,000 clones, with roughly 93% found just once. The sample in question was peripheral blood, obtained on day 0 of MenACWY control vaccination. The receptors here all came from an adult in good health. Both conserved end residues are part of each CDR3. Size tells how often a clone was seen (once, few, many) or the class of an expanded clone, and some rows leave it out.

j_gene | abundance | v_gene | CDR3aa
TRBJ1-2 | . | TRBV6-5 | CASSYLGAGLKYGYTF
TRBJ2-2 | . | TRBV6-7 | CASSSYFGQGYTGELFF
TRBJ1-1 | . | TRBV6-6 | CASSSQPGQQNTEAFF
TRBJ1-1 | . | TRBV6-5 | CASSSGQFNTEAFF
TRBJ2-4 | . | TRBV7-4 | CASSPDSNIQYF
TRBJ1-3 | . | TRBV6-5 | CASSYSSGGSNTIYF
TRBJ1-1 | . | TRBV15 | CATSLWGQGALGKNTEAFF
TRBJ2-2 | . | TRBV6-5 | CASSYGDAYTGELFF
TRBJ1-3 | . | TRBV19 | CASRSTSGNTIYF
TRBJ2-3 | . | TRBV5-1 | CASSPPEGSGTDTQYF
TRBJ1-3 | . | TRBV19 | CASSIVAAGGFGNTIYF
TRBJ1-3 | . | TRBV5-4 | CASSPADTSGNTIYF
TRBJ2-7 | once | TRBV25-1 | CASNGKPLWCEQYF
TRBJ1-4 | . | TRBV5-4 | CASSLGQGGNEKLFF
TRBJ2-4 | once | TRBV27 | CASRDSGAKNIQYF
TRBJ1-1 | medium-sized | TRBV28 | CASSLTSTWARTEAFF
TRBJ1-2 | . | TRBV28 | CASSFGAGGGSYGYTF
TRBJ1-2 | . | TRBV5-4 | CASSLGQVEANYGYTF
TRBJ2-7 | . | TRBV5-4 | CASTTGASYEQYF
TRBJ1-6 | . | TRBV5-1 | CASSLQEGNSPLHF
TRBJ2-7 | . | TRBV20-1 | CSASPRALTYEQYF
TRBJ1-1 | . | TRBV5-1 | CASSPGRQLGGTEAFF
TRBJ1-3 | . | TRBV9 | CASSTGTAPGNTIYF